Shown below are 17 T cell receptor beta chains from a single sample sequenced in a study of blood T cell repertoires in COVID-19. Assay used: immunoSEQ multiplex PCR; TCRdb lists only in-frame clones, some missing. The sample yields around 80,000 clones, about 80% seen once. The source material was peripheral blood. These receptor sequences come from a human donor in a cohort sampled during active COVID-19.

V and J are TRBV5-1 and TRBJ1-4; D is undetermined. The CDR3 loop spans 16 amino acids. The germline V gene encodes CDR1 SGHRS and CDR2 YFSETQ. The V end was cut by 2 bases, the J end by 0 bases, with 11 bases between. The CDR3 sequence: CASSFGTQSTNEKLFF. The CDR3, as DNA: TGCGCCAGCAGCTTTGGTACACAGTCAACTAATGAAAAACTGTTTTTT.

This chain links TRBV2 with TRBJ1-2; 7 bases align to TRBD1. Germline V lookup: CDR1 SNHLY, CDR2 FYNNEI. The CDR3 has 14 amino acids. The V and J ends lost 2 bases and 3 bases, in that order; junction bases with no gene match: 3. The CDR3 bases are TGTGCCAGCAGTGAAAAGGGGGCCTACTATGGCTACACCTTC. As protein: CASSEKGAYYGYTF.

The V call is TRBV5-5, the J call TRBJ1-6; perhaps TRBD1 as D (6 bases). Trimming took off 0 bases at V and 6 bases at J, with 13 bases between the two ends. CDR1 is SGHKS, CDR2 YYEKEE, per germline (reference sequence). The CDR3 extends over 16 amino acids. The CDR3 nucleotides are TGTGCCAGCAGCTTGGAGGCAGGGGTTCGTAATTCACCCCTCCACTTT. It encodes CASSLEAGVRNSPLHF.

The chain links TRBV18 to TRBJ1-2; 10 bases are a match to TRBD1. Germline V gives CDR1 KGHSH, CDR2 LQKENI. The CDR3 loop spans 13 amino acids. The V and J ends lost 3 bases and 9 bases, in that order; junction bases with no gene match: 4. The CDR3 is CASSPGQGVSYTF. The CDR3, as DNA: TGTGCCAGCTCACCCGGACAGGGGGTCAGCTACACCTTC.

The chain carries TRBV28 and TRBJ1-5; D unclear. With 3 bases removed from V and 0 bases from J, the gap between germline ends came to 6 bases. Per the germline V gene, CDR1 is MDHEN and CDR2 is SYDVKM. This CDR3 region has 14 residues. CDR3 DNA sequence: TGTGCCAGCAGTTTTTGGCCTAGCAATCAGCCCCAGCATTTT. Translating gives CASSFWPSNQPQHF.

This chain uses TRBV3-1 (or the pseudogene TRBV3-2) with TRBJ2-3; possibly TRBD2 for D (6 bases). V was cut by 3 bases and J by 0 bases, with 13 bases left in between. The germline CDR1 and CDR2 sequences are LGHDT and YNNKEL (reference sequence). The length of the CDR3 is 16 residues. CDR3 nucleotides: TGTGCCAGCAGCCAGATAAGCGGGCCTAGCACAGATACGCAGTATTTT. Amino acid sequence: CASSQISGPSTDTQYF.

The chain links TRBV7-6 to TRBJ1-2; 8 nucleotides align to TRBD1. Germline CDR1 and CDR2: SGHVS and FNYEAQ. The J segment lost 13 bases and the V segment lost 0 bases, leaving 7 bases of the junction unmatched. This CDR3 region has 13 residues. The CDR3, as DNA: TGTGCCAGCAGCTTAGCCGGACAGGGAGGGCCCACCTTC. This encodes CASSLAGQGGPTF.

V is TRBV12-5 and J is TRBJ2-7; TRBD2 matches at 7 bases. The J segment lost 3 bases and the V segment lost 9 bases, leaving 11 bases of the junction unmatched. Per germline, CDR1 LGHNT and CDR2 FRNRAP. The CDR3 covers 14 residues. CDR3 amino acids: CARMGEGRCYEQYF. In DNA form, the CDR3 reads TGTGCTAGGATGGGGGAGGGGAGGTGCTACGAGCAGTACTTC.

V is TRBV27 and J is TRBJ2-7; TRBD1 is a possible D gene (6 bases). V lost 6 bases and J lost 2, with 11 bases in between. CDR3 length: 13 amino acids. The germline V gene encodes CDR1 MNHEY and CDR2 SMNVEV (reference sequence). CDR3 amino acids: CASRQGRTYEQYF. The CDR3 DNA reads TGTGCCAGCAGGCAGGGGCGAACCTACGAGCAGTACTTC.

V is TRBV28 and J is TRBJ2-7; 10 bases agree with TRBD2. Germline lookup yields CDR1 MDHEN and CDR2 SYDVKM. V was pared by 5 bases and J by 8 bases, with 9 bases of the junction left unmatched. The CDR3 has 14 amino acids. The CDR3 reads CASSLGLAGVQQYF. As DNA, the CDR3 is TGTGCCAGCAGTCTAGGTCTAGCGGGAGTCCAGCAGTACTTC. Combining the CDR3 with reference TRBV28 and TRBJ2-7 gives the whole variable domain DVKVTQSSRYLVKRTGEKVFLECVQDMDHENMFWYRQDPGLGLRLIYFSYDVKMKEKGDIPEGYSVSREKKERFSLILESASTNQTSMYLCASSLGLAGVQQYFGPGTRLTVT.

The V call is TRBV6-5, the J call TRBJ1-2, with D perhaps matching TRBD1 (5 bases). CDR1 MNHEY and CDR2 SVGAGI come from the germline V gene. This CDR3 is 13 amino acids long. V was cut by 7 bases and J by 7 bases, with 16 bases left in between. This CDR3 is CASMGGTFGGYTF. The CDR3, as DNA: TGTGCCAGCATGGGCGGGACCTTCGGTGGCTACACCTTC.

This chain links TRBV12-5 with TRBJ1-3, with no clear D. V shed 0 bases and J shed 3 bases, with 24 bases lying between them. Germline CDR1 LGHNT, CDR2 FRNRAP. This CDR3 region has 20 residues. The CDR3 loop reads CASGLVLGRTTEASGNTIYF. The CDR3 nucleotides are TGTGCTAGTGGTTTGGTCCTTGGGCGGACGACGGAGGCGAGTGGAAACACCATATATTTT.

The V and J genes are TRBV7-7 and TRBJ2-1, with TRBD2 identical over 7 bases. CDR3 length equals 15 residues. V dropped 5 bases and J dropped 9; count of bases not matched to a gene: 13. Germline values: CDR1 SSHAT, CDR2 FNYEAQ (reference sequence). The CDR3 nucleotides are TGTGCCAGCAGCCCTAGGGCTAGCGGTTCTGGTGAGCAGTTCTTC. Protein product: CASSPRASGSGEQFF.

J is TRBJ2-1 and V is TRBV5-1, with D possibly being TRBD1 (6 bases). Germline V gives CDR1 SGHRS, CDR2 YFSETQ. Trimming removed 2 bases at V and 4 bases at J, with 10 bases between. The length of the CDR3 is 14 residues. The CDR3 DNA is TGCGCCAGCAGCTTAGAGAGGGGGTACAATGAGCAGTTCTTC. Protein: CASSLERGYNEQFF.

The chain recombines TRBV7-9 with TRBJ2-3; 7 nucleotides match TRBD2. After removal of 8 bases from V and 1 base from J, the junction contained 9 bases not matched to a gene. The CDR3 is 15 residues long. Germline loops: CDR1 SEHNR, CDR2 FQNEAQ (reference sequence). The CDR3 protein is CASGGVSGGTDTQYF. In nucleotides, the CDR3 is TGTGCCAGCGGGGGGGTGAGTGGCGGCACAGATACGCAGTATTTT.

The chain couples TRBV2 to TRBJ1-1; 8 nucleotides line up with TRBD1. V dropped 2 bases and J dropped 0; count of bases not matched to a gene: 5. Germline assignment: CDR1 SNHLY and CDR2 FYNNEI. The length of the CDR3 is 16 residues. The CDR3 DNA sequence: TGTGCCAGCAGTGAAAGGGGGACAGGCATGAACACTGAAGCTTTCTTT. It specifies CASSERGTGMNTEAFF.

The chain carries TRBV5-4 and TRBJ2-7; TRBD1 is a possible D gene (6 bases). The V gene's germline CDR1 is SGHNT and CDR2 YYREEE (reference sequence). V dropped 1 base and J dropped 0 bases, with 14 bases sitting between them. The CDR3 consists of 16 residues. The CDR3 region has the DNA TGTGCCAGCAGCTTGCCAGGGGCCCTCAGCTCCTACGAGCAGTACTTC. This sequence encodes CASSLPGALSSYEQYF.